This T cell receptor beta chain was sequenced during a study of blood T cell repertoires in COVID-19. On the study more broadly: Whether acute or convalescent, the COVID-19 samples came from the United States, Italy and Spain. Sources were T cells, B-cell-depleted T cells, or PBMCs; the material itself was cDNA or gDNA.

The ends lost 2 bases at V and 3 bases at J; junction bases unmatched: 9. CDR3 length equals 16 residues. Germline assignment: CDR1 SNHLY and CDR2 FYNNEI. This clone was detected once. Original data processing: Amplifying reference gene primers gave estimates of nucleated cell counts. The table came from immunoSEQ multiplex PCR; TCRdb's copy has only in-frame clones and leaves some out. The V and J calls and the clone size are those of that table, but D and trimming were determined from the DNA. The data contain hundreds of thousands of clones, 80% to 90% of them seen just once; the ten biggest clones take up approximately 6.2%.

The clonotype originates from a man between 60 and 75 years old who had recovered from COVID-19. The sample was peripheral blood. This chain uses TRBV2 with TRBJ1-2, with 7 positions matching TRBD1. The CDR3, as DNA: TGTGCCAGCAGTGAATTGCCTCCCACAGGGGACTATGGCTACACCTTC. As protein: CASSELPPTGDYGYTF.